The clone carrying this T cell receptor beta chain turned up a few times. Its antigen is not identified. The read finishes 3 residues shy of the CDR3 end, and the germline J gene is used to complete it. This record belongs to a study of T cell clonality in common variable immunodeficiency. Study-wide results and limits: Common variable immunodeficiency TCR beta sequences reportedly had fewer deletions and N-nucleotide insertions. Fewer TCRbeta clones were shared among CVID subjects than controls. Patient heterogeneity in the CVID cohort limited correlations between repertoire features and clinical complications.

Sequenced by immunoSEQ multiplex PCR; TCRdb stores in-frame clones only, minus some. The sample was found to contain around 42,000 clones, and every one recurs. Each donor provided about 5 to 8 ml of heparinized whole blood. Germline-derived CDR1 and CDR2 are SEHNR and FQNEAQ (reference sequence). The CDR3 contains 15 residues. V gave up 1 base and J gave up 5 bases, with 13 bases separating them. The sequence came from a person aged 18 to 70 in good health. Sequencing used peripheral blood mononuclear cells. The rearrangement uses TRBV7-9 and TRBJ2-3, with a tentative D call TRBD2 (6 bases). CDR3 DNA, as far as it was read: TGTGCCAGCAGCTTAGAGGGACTGGGGGTAGATACG. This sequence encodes CASSLEGLGVDT. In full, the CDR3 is CASSLEGLGVDTQYF.